This T cell receptor beta chain was found in a study of T cells in Graves' hyperthyroidism and ophthalmopathy. The overall study: Peripheral blood was obtained at initial diagnosis, preceding any treatment.

General observations from the study: The majority of expanded thyroid clonotypes above 0.001 also appeared in blood.

Used for diagnoses were clinical symptoms, serum thyroxine and TRAb, thyroid ultrasound and orbital computed tomography. Amplification targeted TCR beta CDR3 regions from RNA transcripts. TCR CDR3 underwent first-round RT-PCR with the HTBI primer set. One entry per CDR3 protein, called by TCRdb with MiXCR from the multiplex PCR reads. The sample lists roughly 720,000 distinct CDR3 sequences, roughly 17% occurring once. This clonotype was seen many times. Its antigen is unidentified. The specimen sequenced was blood. This clonotype was sampled from a man aged 50-59 years with Graves' hyperthyroidism.

The CDR3 DNA follows: TGTGCCAGCAGACTCAAATTCCGGACAGAAGGATCCTACGAGCAGTACTTC. Its translation is CASRLKFRTEGSYEQYF. This chain connects TRBV5-8 to TRBJ2-7, with D perhaps TRBD1 (6 bases). V lost 5 bases and J 1 base, leaving 22 bases between the germline ends. Germline values: CDR1 SGHTS, CDR2 YDEGEE. The CDR3 spans 17 residues.